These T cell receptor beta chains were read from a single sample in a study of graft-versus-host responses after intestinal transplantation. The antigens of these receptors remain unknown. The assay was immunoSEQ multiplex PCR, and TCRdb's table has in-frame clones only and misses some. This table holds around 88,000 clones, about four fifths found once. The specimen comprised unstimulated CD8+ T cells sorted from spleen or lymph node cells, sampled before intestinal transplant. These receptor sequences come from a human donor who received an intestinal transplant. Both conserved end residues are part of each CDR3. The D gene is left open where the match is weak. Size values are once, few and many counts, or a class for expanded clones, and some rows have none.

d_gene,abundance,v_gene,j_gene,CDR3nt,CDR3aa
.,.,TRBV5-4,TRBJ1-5,TGTGCCAGCAGCTCTCCAGGGGCCGGCTGGCCCCAGCATTTT,CASSSPGAGWPQHF
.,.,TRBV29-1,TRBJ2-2,TGCAGCGTTAGGCAGGCGACCGGGGAGCTGTTTTTT,CSVRQATGELFF
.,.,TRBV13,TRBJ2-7,TGTGCCAGCAGCTCTCAGGGCCCGATAGGATACGAGCAGTACTTC,CASSSQGPIGYEQYF
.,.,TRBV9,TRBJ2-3,TGTGCCAGCAGCGTAGAAAGAGGGGGGGCCACAGATACGCAGTATTTT,CASSVERGGATDTQYF
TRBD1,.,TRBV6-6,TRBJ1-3,TGTGCAACGGGACAGGGGGCGTCTGGAAACACCATATATTTT,CATGQGASGNTIYF
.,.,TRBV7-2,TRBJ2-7,TGTGCCAGCAGCCCCGGGACAAATTCCTACGAGCAGTACTTC,CASSPGTNSYEQYF
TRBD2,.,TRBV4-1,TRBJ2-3,TGCGCCAGCAGCTACGGACTAGAGCAAGGAGATACGCAGTATTTT,CASSYGLEQGDTQYF
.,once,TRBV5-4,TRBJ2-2,TGTGCCAGCAGCTTGGATGACGGGGAGCTGTTTTTT,CASSLDDGELFF
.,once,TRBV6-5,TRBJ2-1,TGTGCCAGCAGTTACATTATGGGACATCCCAACAATGAGCAGTTCTTC,CASSYIMGHPNNEQFF
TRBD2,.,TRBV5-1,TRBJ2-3,TGCGCCAGCAGCTTTGCGGGAGACACAGATACGCAGTATTTT,CASSFAGDTDTQYF